This TCR beta chain is from a study of T cell repertoires in cytomegalovirus infection. Across the whole study: Signatures in public TCR beta sequences pointed to both CMV infection and matching HLA type.

Study-level findings and limits: Dominating the ex vivo response were HLA-C-restricted CMV-specific TCR beta clonotypes.

One entry per CDR3 protein, called by TCRdb with MiXCR from the reads. The profile shows roughly 990,000 distinct CDR3 sequences, around 30% of them singletons. On this clonotype itself: Its cognate antigen is unknown.

Trimming cost V 0 bases and J 2 bases, with 11 bases left between them. The CDR3 length is 15 residues. Germline CDR1 is SGHVS and CDR2 is FNYEAQ. The sample in question was cultured CD8+ T cells from PBMCs, obtained from culture after CMV antigen stimulation. The receptor was derived from a human donor in good health (CMV status not recorded). Some clones in this sample may be carry-over from other donors' samples. This chain uses TRBV7-6 with TRBJ2-7; the D gene is possibly TRBD2 (6 bases). CDR3 in DNA: TGTGCCAGCAGCTTAGCGGAGGAGGGAACCTACGAGCAGTACTTC. As protein: CASSLAEEGTYEQYF.